This T cell receptor (beta chain) came from a study of graft-versus-host responses after intestinal transplantation. About the research overall: The recipients all started with anti-thymocyte globulin induction and then took tacrolimus and steroids for 3 to 4 years. Study findings and constraints: GvH clones detected in recipient marrow included some appearing first in ileum or blood. Some patients had graft-donor T cell macrochimerism, and their allografts showed high graft-versus-host to host-versus-graft clonal ratios.

The assay was immunoSEQ multiplex PCR, and TCRdb's table has in-frame clones only and misses some. Of tens of thousands of clones in the sample, about 95% were seen once. This clone showed up just once. Its antigen is currently unknown. Germline values: CDR1 KGHSY, CDR2 FQNENV. The CDR3 runs to 16 residues. Trimming removed 4 bases at V and 1 base at J, with 14 bases between. The sequenced sample was unstimulated CD8+ T cells sorted from spleen or lymph node cells, obtained before transplant. The gene calls are TRBV16 and TRBJ1-5, with TRBD1 as a possible D gene (6 bases). The receptor was isolated from a human donor who was the organ donor for an intestinal transplant. CDR3 protein: CASSPGEQGSNQPQHF. Here the CDR3 DNA reads TGTGCCAGCAGCCCCGGGGAACAGGGAAGCAATCAGCCCCAGCATTTT.